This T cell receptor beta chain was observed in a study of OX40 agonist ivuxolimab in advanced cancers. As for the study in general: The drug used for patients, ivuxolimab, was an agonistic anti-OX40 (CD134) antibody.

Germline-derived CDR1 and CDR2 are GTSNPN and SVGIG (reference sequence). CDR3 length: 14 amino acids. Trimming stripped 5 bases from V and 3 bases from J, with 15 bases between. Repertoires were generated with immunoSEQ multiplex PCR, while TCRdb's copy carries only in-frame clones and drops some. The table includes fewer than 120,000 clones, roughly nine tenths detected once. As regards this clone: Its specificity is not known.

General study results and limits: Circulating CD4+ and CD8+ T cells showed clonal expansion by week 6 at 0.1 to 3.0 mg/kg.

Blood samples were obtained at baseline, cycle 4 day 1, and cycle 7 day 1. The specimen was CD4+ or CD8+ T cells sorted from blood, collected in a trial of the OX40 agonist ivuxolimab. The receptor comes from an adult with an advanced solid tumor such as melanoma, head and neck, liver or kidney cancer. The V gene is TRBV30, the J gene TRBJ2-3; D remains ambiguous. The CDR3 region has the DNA TGTGCCTGGGGCGCTGGGGATCCGACAGATACGCAGTATTTT. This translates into CAWGAGDPTDTQYF.